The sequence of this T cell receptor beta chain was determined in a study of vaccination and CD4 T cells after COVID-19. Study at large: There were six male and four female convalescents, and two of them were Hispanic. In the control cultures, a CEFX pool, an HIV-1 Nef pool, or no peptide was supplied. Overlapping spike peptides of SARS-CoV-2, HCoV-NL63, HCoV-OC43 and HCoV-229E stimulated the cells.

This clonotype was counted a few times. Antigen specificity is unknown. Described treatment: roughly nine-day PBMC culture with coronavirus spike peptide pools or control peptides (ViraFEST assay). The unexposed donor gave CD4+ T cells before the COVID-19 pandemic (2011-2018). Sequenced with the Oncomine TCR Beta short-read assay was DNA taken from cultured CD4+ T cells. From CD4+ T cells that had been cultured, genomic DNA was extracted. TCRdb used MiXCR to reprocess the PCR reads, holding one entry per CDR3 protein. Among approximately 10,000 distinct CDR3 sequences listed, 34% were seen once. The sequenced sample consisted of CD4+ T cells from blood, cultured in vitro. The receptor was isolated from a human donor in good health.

Here the CDR3 reads CASSLNYGYTF. CDR3 sequence (DNA): TGTGCCAGCAGTCTCAACTATGGCTACACCTTC. The chain employs TRBV28 and TRBJ1-2; D is uncertain. V was pared by 5 bases and J by 2 bases, with 3 bases between. Germline-derived CDR1 and CDR2 are MDHEN and SYDVKM. CDR3 length: 11 amino acids.